The T cell receptor beta chain described here comes from a study of chemoradiotherapy in HPV16-positive cancers. The length of the CDR3 is 14 residues. CDR1 and CDR2 from the germline V gene are MNHNS and SASEGT. Trimming stripped 0 bases from V and 2 bases from J, with 8 bases between. Sequencing used immunoSEQ multiplex PCR; TCRdb keeps in-frame clones, though not all of them. The sample carries 20,000 to 25,000 clones, about 86% recorded once. Sequenced material: blood, taken from a patient who underwent chemoradiotherapy. This clonotype was obtained from a human donor with HPV-associated anogenital cancer. The chain couples TRBV6-1 to TRBJ2-7; D is perhaps TRBD2 (5 bases). Here the CDR3 reads CASSEAFGAYEQYF. The CDR3 region has the DNA TGTGCCAGCAGTGAAGCCTTCGGGGCCTACGAGCAGTACTTC.